One sample yielded the 23 T cell receptor beta chains listed below, sequenced in a study of shared clonotypes between healthy human individuals (dated by TCRdb to about 2020). The library was prepared using the immunoSEQ multiplex PCR assay. The source is immuneACCESS, and TCRdb retained only in-frame sequences with V and J called. Part of the clones is not carried over; for the studies checked, unresolved V genes explain less than half of this, and the remainder is unexplained. Recorded for this sample are about 1.1 million clones; 77% of them occurred a single time. 0.89% of the sample belongs to the ten largest clones. Sample: memory CD4+ T cells from PBMCs. The label giving this sample's cell subset or site can be read as: CD45RA-negative fraction. The receptor set was obtained from a man aged 18 to 30 in good health. Some clones in this sample may be carry-over from other donors' samples.

V usage is TRBV29-1 and J usage is TRBJ2-3; no firm D call. Germline V CDR1 and CDR2: SQVTM, ANQGSEA. The CDR3 extends over 16 amino acids. Trimming pared 0 bases from V and 2 bases from J, leaving 15 bases between. CDR3 in DNA: TGCAGCGTTGAAGAGGGTGGCGGAACCAACACAGATACGCAGTATTTT. Protein product: CSVEEGGGTNTDTQYF.

Turning to this clone: Other DNA sequences in the sample encode the same CDR3. The rearrangement joins TRBV10-3 to TRBJ1-1; 7 nucleotides agree with TRBD1. The junction had 1 base not matched to a gene; V was cut back by 3 bases and J by 0 bases. From germline, CDR1 is ENHRY and CDR2 SYGVKD. CDR3 length: 14 residues. CDR3 sequence reads: CAISEQGLNTEAFF. The CDR3 DNA is TGTGCCATCAGTGAACAGGGGTTGAACACTGAAGCTTTCTTT.

Concerning this clone: This sample also contains other DNA sequences that code for the same CDR3. This chain joins TRBV5-1 and TRBJ2-7; D gene unclear. V lost 4 bases and J 5 bases, leaving 16 bases between the germline ends. The germline V gene has CDR1 SGHRS and CDR2 YFSETQ. The CDR3 has 14 amino acids. CDR3 residues: CASSTEATENEQYF. The CDR3, as DNA: TGCGCCAGCAGCACCGAAGCGACGGAAAACGAGCAGTACTTC.

This clone has more than one count but fewer than ten. The chain carries TRBV4-3 and TRBJ2-2; D remains unclear. The germline V gene encodes CDR1 LGHNA and CDR2 YSLEER. This CDR3 spans 17 amino acids. The V gene lost 3 bases and the J gene lost 7 bases, with 21 bases spanning the gap. CDR3 sequence: CASSQPRWGGSGGELFF. Written as DNA, the CDR3 is TGCGCCAGCAGCCAGCCCCGTTGGGGTGGGTCTGGCGGGGAGCTGTTTTTT.

The chain recombines TRBV4-1 with TRBJ2-3, with D possibly matching TRBD2 (6 bases). This CDR3 region has 19 residues. V was clipped by 4 bases and J by 1 base, with 24 bases between them. Looked up from germline, CDR1 is MGHRA and CDR2 is YSYEKL. The CDR3 sequence: CASSREKMEGSAGTDTQYF. The CDR3 nucleotides are TGCGCCAGCAGCCGCGAAAAGATGGAGGGGTCCGCGGGCACAGATACGCAGTATTTT.

The chain combines TRBV5-1 with TRBJ2-7, with 9 nucleotides matching TRBD2. The CDR3 runs 15 residues. The V segment lost 0 bases and the J segment 3 bases; nucleotides outside the gene matches: 4. Germline V CDR1 and CDR2: SGHRS, YFSETQ. The CDR3 nucleotides read TGCGCCAGCAGCTTGGGGTTGCGGGAGGGCTACGAGCAGTACTTC. Its protein product is CASSLGLREGYEQYF.

The V and J genes are TRBV5-1 and TRBJ2-3; D not certain. V lost 4 bases and J 4 bases, leaving 7 bases between the germline ends. Germline V gives CDR1 SGHRS, CDR2 YFSETQ. This CDR3 has 12 residues. As DNA, the CDR3 is TGCGCCAGCAGCATCACAGCAGATACGCAGTATTTT. Its protein is CASSITADTQYF.

The genes are TRBV5-4 and TRBJ2-5, with D uncertain. Germline loops: CDR1 SGHNT, CDR2 YYREEE (reference sequence). The CDR3 contains 13 residues. V dropped 4 bases and J dropped 5 bases, with 12 bases sitting between them. CDR3 bases: TGTGCCAGCAGCCTTGTCCCCGGGGAGACCCAGTACTTC. Protein: CASSLVPGETQYF. Using reference TRBV5-4 and TRBJ2-5 for the parts outside the CDR3, the full variable domain is ETGVTQSPTHLIKTRGQQVTLRCSSQSGHNTVSWYQQALGQGPQFIFQYYREEENGRGNFPPRFSGLQFPNYSSELNVNALELDDSALYLCASSLVPGETQYFGPGTRLLVL.

This clone was counted at least ten times. In DNA, the CDR3 is TGTGCCTGGATGTCCGGGTCCTATAATTCACCCCTCCACTTT. Amino acid sequence: CAWMSGSYNSPLHF. The chain employs TRBV30 and TRBJ1-6; no clear D gene. This CDR3 is built from 14 residues. Between the trimmed V and J ends, which lost 4 bases and 1 base, there was a span of 8 bases. Germline V CDR1 and CDR2: GTSNPN, SVGIG (reference sequence).

In the case of this clone: The same CDR3 can be traced to other DNA sequences in this sample. The chain carries TRBV7-9 and TRBJ1-1; D remains ambiguous. Germline CDR1 is SEHNR and CDR2 is FQNEAQ (reference sequence). The V end lost 3 bases, the J end lost 1 base, and 6 bases lay between the germline ends. The CDR3 covers 13 residues. The CDR3 region is CASSFAANTEAFF. CDR3 DNA: TGTGCCAGCAGCTTTGCAGCGAACACTGAAGCTTTCTTT.

The rearrangement joins TRBV5-4 to TRBJ2-1; 7 positions agree with TRBD1. The V gene end was trimmed by 0 bases and the J gene end by 0 bases; junction bases not matched to a gene: 3. The CDR3 runs to 16 residues. The germline V gene encodes CDR1 SGHNT and CDR2 YYREEE (reference sequence). The CDR3 nucleotides read TGTGCCAGCAGCTTGGGGGGACAGCTCTCCTACAATGAGCAGTTCTTC. Translation gives CASSLGGQLSYNEQFF.

The J gene is TRBJ2-3, the V gene TRBV27, with TRBD2 matching 7 bases. This CDR3 has 16 residues. J was trimmed by 2 bases and V by 2 bases; bases with no gene match: 7. Germline V gene sequence: CDR1 MNHEY, CDR2 SMNVEV (reference sequence). The CDR3 region has the DNA TGTGCCAGCAGTTTACGAGGCGGGAGCTACACAGATACGCAGTATTTT. Protein sequence: CASSLRGGSYTDTQYF.

This clone was seen a few times. The V call is TRBV10-3, the J call TRBJ2-1; the match to TRBD2 covers 14 bases. The V gene end was trimmed by 3 bases and the J gene end by 6 bases; junction bases not matched to a gene: 7. Per the germline V gene, CDR1 is ENHRY and CDR2 is SYGVKD. The CDR3 spans 17 residues. This chain's CDR3 is CAISDPMGLAGANEQFF. The DNA for the CDR3 is TGTGCCATCAGTGACCCGATGGGACTAGCGGGGGCCAATGAGCAGTTCTTC.

The chain couples TRBV10-2 to TRBJ2-7; TRBD2 matches at 8 bases. Germline V CDR1 and CDR2: WSHSY, SAAADI. The CDR3 length is 16 residues. Germline trimming cut 10 bases from V and 2 bases from J; bases unmatched to any gene: 16. The CDR3 DNA sequence: TGCGCCACCACCCCAGTTAAAACTAGCGGCGCCTACGAGCAGTACTTC. Amino acid sequence: CATTPVKTSGAYEQYF.

The table lists this clone with a count of one. The chain joins TRBV6-1 to TRBJ2-5; 11 positions match TRBD1. Germline V gene data show CDR1 as MNHNS and CDR2 as SASEGT. The CDR3 covers 15 residues. V lost 6 bases and J lost 5; bases outside the gene matches: 8. In DNA form, the CDR3 reads TGTGCCAGCAGCCCAGGGACAGGGGGATGGGAGACCCAGTACTTC. Its protein product is CASSPGTGGWETQYF.

J is TRBJ1-3 and V is TRBV11-2; 7 bases match TRBD1. The CDR3 spans 14 residues. V lost 5 bases and J lost 4; bases outside the gene matches: 5. Germline V gene lookup returns CDR1 SGHAT and CDR2 FQNNGV. The CDR3 nucleotides read TGTGCCAGCAGCATCGGGACAGTCGGAAACACCATATATTTT. It codes for CASSIGTVGNTIYF.

The chain employs TRBV2 and TRBJ1-5; D is unclear. Germline CDR1 and CDR2: SNHLY and FYNNEI. The V and J ends lost 3 bases and 4 bases respectively, with 10 bases between them. The CDR3 is made up of 14 amino acids. DNA of the CDR3: TGTGCCAGCAGTGACAGGTTAAGGAATCAGCCCCAGCATTTT. Translating gives CASSDRLRNQPQHF. The variable domain in full, completed from reference TRBV2 and TRBJ1-5, reads EPEVTQTPSHQVTQMGQEVILRCVPISNHLYFYWYRQILGQKVEFLVSFYNNEISEKSEIFDDQFSVERPDGSNFTLKIRSTKLEDSAMYFCASSDRLRNQPQHFGDGTRLSIL.

This chain links TRBV28 with TRBJ2-7, with 10 bases identical to TRBD2. Trimming took 1 base from V and 1 from J; bases not matched to a gene: 10. The germline V gene encodes CDR1 MDHEN and CDR2 SYDVKM. CDR3 length equals 18 residues. The CDR3 DNA follows: TGTGCCAGCAGTTTATCCGCAAGGGCTAGCGGGAGTTCCTACGAGCAGTACTTC. Amino acids: CASSLSARASGSSYEQYF.

This chain connects TRBV18 to TRBJ2-1; 10 nucleotides align to TRBD1. Trimming cost V 0 bases and J 4 bases; bases outside gene matches: 0. Per germline, CDR1 KGHSH and CDR2 LQKENI. CDR3 size: 15 residues. The CDR3 coding sequence is TGTGCCAGCTCACCACCGGACAGGGGGTACAATGAGCAGTTCTTC. Protein: CASSPPDRGYNEQFF.

This clone has a single count. The rearrangement joins TRBV2 to TRBJ2-1, with TRBD2 identical over 11 bases. Germline trimming cut 5 bases from V and 2 bases from J; bases unmatched to any gene: 5. The CDR3 spans 16 residues. Germline lookup yields CDR1 SNHLY and CDR2 FYNNEI. The CDR3 reads CASSRGLAVTYNEQFF. As DNA, the CDR3 is TGTGCCAGCAGTAGGGGACTAGCGGTAACCTACAATGAGCAGTTCTTC.

The chain couples TRBV5-4 to TRBJ2-3; D is uncertain. The CDR3 extends over 15 amino acids. The germline V and J ends were trimmed by 3 bases and 2 bases, with 13 bases remaining between them. The germline V gene encodes CDR1 SGHNT and CDR2 YYREEE (reference sequence). This CDR3 is CASSSTAATTDTQYF. The CDR3 DNA is TGTGCCAGCAGCTCTACTGCCGCTACCACAGATACGCAGTATTTT.

The CDR3 DNA reads TGTGCCATCAGTGAGTCCCCCTTTGAGCAGTTCTTC. It specifies CAISESPFEQFF. The V call is TRBV10-3, the J call TRBJ2-1; D unclear. The V end lost 0 bases, the J end lost 9 bases, and 6 bases lay between the germline ends. This CDR3 contains 12 residues. CDR1 ENHRY and CDR2 SYGVKD come from the germline V gene.

Only one count was recorded for this clone. This chain links TRBV28 with TRBJ1-1; perhaps TRBD1 as D (6 bases). There are 15 residues in the CDR3. V was pared by 1 base and J by 4 bases, with 13 bases between. The germline gives CDR1 MDHEN, CDR2 SYDVKM. The CDR3 DNA reads TGTGCCAGCAGTTTATTCGGTGGGGGGGCCACTGAAGCTTTCTTT. The encoded protein is CASSLFGGGATEAFF.